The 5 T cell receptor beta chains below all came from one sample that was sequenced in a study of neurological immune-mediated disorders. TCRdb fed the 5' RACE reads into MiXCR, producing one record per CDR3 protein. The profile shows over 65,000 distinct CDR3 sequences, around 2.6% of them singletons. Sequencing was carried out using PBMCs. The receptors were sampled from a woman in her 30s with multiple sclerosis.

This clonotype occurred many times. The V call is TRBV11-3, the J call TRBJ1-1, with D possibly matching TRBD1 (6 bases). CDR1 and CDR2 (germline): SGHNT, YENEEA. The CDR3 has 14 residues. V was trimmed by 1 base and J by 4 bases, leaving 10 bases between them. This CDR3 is CASSLGRGGTEAFF. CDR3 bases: TGTGCCAGCAGCTTAGGCAGGGGAGGCACTGAAGCTTTCTTT. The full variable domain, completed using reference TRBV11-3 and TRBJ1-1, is EAGVVQSPRYKIIEKKQPVAFWCNPISGHNTLYWYLQNLGQGPELLIRYENEEAVDDSQLPKDRFSAERLKGVDSTLKIQPAELGDSAVYLCASSLGRGGTEAFFGQGTRLTVV.

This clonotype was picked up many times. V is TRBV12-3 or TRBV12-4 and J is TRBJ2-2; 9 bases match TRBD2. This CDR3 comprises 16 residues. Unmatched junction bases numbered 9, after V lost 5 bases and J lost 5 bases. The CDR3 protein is CASSRVAGVGTGELFF. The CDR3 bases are TGTGCCAGCAGTCGAGTAGCGGGAGTAGGAACCGGGGAGCTGTTTTTT.

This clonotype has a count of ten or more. The DNA for the CDR3 is TGTGCCAGCATCCTAGGGGGTGGGAACACTGAAGCTTTCTTT. Translating gives CASILGGGNTEAFF. V is TRBV6-6 and J is TRBJ1-1; D possibly corresponds to TRBD1 (6 bases). V was trimmed by 7 bases and J by 1 base, leaving 13 bases between them. Looked up from germline, CDR1 is MNHNY and CDR2 is SVGAGI (reference sequence). The CDR3 is made up of 14 amino acids.

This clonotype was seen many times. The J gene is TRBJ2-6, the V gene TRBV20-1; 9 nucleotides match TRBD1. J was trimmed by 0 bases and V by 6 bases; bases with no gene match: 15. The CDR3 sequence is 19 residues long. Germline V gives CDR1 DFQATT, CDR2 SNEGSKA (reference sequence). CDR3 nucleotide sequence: TGCAGTGCCAAGCCGCCGGGACAGGGCCTCTCCTCTGGGGCCAACGTCCTGACTTTC. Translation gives CSAKPPGQGLSSGANVLTF.

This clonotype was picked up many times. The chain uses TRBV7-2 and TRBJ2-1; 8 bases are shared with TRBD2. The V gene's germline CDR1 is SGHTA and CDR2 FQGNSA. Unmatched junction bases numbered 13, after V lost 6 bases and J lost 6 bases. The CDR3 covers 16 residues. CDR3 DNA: TGTGCCAGCAGACCACTCTCGGGGGGGCCCTCCAATGAGCAGTTCTTC. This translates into CASRPLSGGPSNEQFF.